The 21 T cell receptor beta chains given below trace back to one sample, sequenced in a study of CD8+CD57+ T cells in acquired aplastic anemia. Whoever was chosen for sequencing had shown CD8+CD57+ cell expansion by flow cytometry. CDR3 and TCR beta VDJ profiling relied on genomic DNA as the template. TCRdb processed the reads anew with MiXCR; each CDR3 protein has one entry. The sample gives some 170,000 distinct CDR3 sequences, 71% of which show up once; approximately 48% is in the top ten. The material sequenced was sorted CD4+, CD8+, or CD8+CD57+ T cells (not recorded which) from PBMCs. The receptor source for this set is a human donor with aplastic anemia.

This clonotype was picked up many times. The chain links TRBV20-1 to TRBJ2-1; D perhaps matches TRBD2 (6 bases). The CDR3 length is 15 residues. Looked up from germline, CDR1 is DFQATT and CDR2 is SNEGSKA (reference sequence). V gave up 6 bases and J gave up 6 bases, with 21 bases separating them. The DNA of the CDR3 is TGCAGTGCCTCCCCGCCAAGACTAGTTCGCAATGAGCAGTTCTTC. Amino acids: CSASPPRLVRNEQFF.

The J gene is TRBJ2-7, the V gene TRBV20-1; 9 bases fit TRBD1. Trimming removed 3 bases from V and 5 bases from J; junction bases left unmatched: 8. The CDR3 sequence is 14 residues long. Germline loops: CDR1 DFQATT, CDR2 SNEGSKA (reference sequence). CDR3 residues: CSASDSGQGHEQYF. The CDR3 nucleotides read TGCAGTGCTAGCGATTCGGGACAGGGTCACGAGCAGTACTTC.

The chain joins TRBV12-3 or TRBV12-4 to TRBJ1-1; D is unclear. The CDR3 covers 13 residues. Trimming left V 3 bases short and J 0 bases short, with 5 bases between. In nucleotides, the CDR3 is TGTGCCAGCAGTTTCTTGATGAACACTGAAGCTTTCTTT. Translating it yields CASSFLMNTEAFF.

The chain employs TRBV5-1 and TRBJ2-7, with 7 bases identical to TRBD2. After removal of 4 bases from V and 3 bases from J, the junction contained 4 bases not matched to a gene. Germline V gene lookup returns CDR1 SGHRS and CDR2 YFSETQ. CDR3 length equals 13 residues. The CDR3 sequence: CASSITSDYEQYF. The CDR3 nucleotides are TGCGCCAGCAGCATAACTAGCGACTACGAGCAGTACTTC. Variable domain in full (rest from reference TRBV5-1 and TRBJ2-7): KAGVTQTPRYLIKTRGQQVTLSCSPISGHRSVSWYQQTPGQGLQFLFEYFSETQRNKGNFPGRFSGRQFSNSRSEMNVSTLELGDSALYLCASSITSDYEQYFGPGTRLTVT.

The chain carries TRBV20-1 and TRBJ1-1, with D uncertain. The germline gives CDR1 DFQATT, CDR2 SNEGSKA (reference sequence). Trimming stripped 1 base from V and 7 bases from J, with 16 bases between. The length of the CDR3 is 14 residues. CDR3 amino acids: CSARGWAELLEAFF. The CDR3 DNA sequence: TGCAGTGCTAGAGGATGGGCCGAACTACTTGAAGCTTTCTTT.

This clonotype was observed a handful of times. The V call is TRBV7-3, the J call TRBJ1-6; D is unresolved. The CDR3 is 12 residues long. Germline lookup yields CDR1 SGHTA and CDR2 FQGTGA. Trimming pared 5 bases from V and 5 bases from J, leaving 4 bases between. The CDR3 sequence: CASSKDNSPLHF. CDR3 DNA: TGTGCCAGCAGCAAAGATAATTCACCCCTCCACTTT.

The genes are TRBV7-3 and TRBJ2-5, with a tentative D call TRBD1 (6 bases). The CDR3 has 13 residues. CDR1 SGHTA and CDR2 FQGTGA come from the germline V gene. Trimming left V 6 bases short and J 5 bases short, with 13 bases between. CDR3 DNA: TGTGCCAGCAGTGTACAGGGTGGCGAGACCCAGTACTTC. Protein: CASSVQGGETQYF. Drawing the rest from reference TRBV7-3 and TRBJ2-5, the complete variable domain is GAGVSQTPSNKVTEKGKYVELRCDPISGHTALYWYRQSLGQGPEFLIYFQGTGAADDSGLPNDRFFAVRPEGSVSTLKIQRTERGDSAVYLCASSVQGGETQYFGPGTRLLVL.

The sample holds one count of this clonotype. The V call is TRBV11-3, the J call TRBJ2-7, with D possibly TRBD1 on 6 matching bases. V was clipped by 2 bases and J by 6 bases, with 17 bases between them. CDR1 is SGHNT and CDR2 is YENEEA in the germline V gene. This CDR3 region has 15 residues. This chain's CDR3 is CASSLRPGQGSEQYF. Written as DNA, the CDR3 is TGTGCCAGCAGCTTACGCCCGGGGCAGGGGAGCGAGCAGTACTTC.

The V call is TRBV9, the J call TRBJ2-5; TRBD2 matches 9 bases. J was trimmed by 1 base and V by 4 bases; bases with no gene match: 5. Germline V gene data show CDR1 as SGDLS and CDR2 as YYNGEE. This CDR3 is 15 amino acids long. The CDR3 nucleotides read TGTGCCAGCAGCTTTAGCGGGGGACTCCAAGAGACCCAGTACTTC. It codes for CASSFSGGLQETQYF.

The chain combines TRBV20-1 with TRBJ2-5; no definite D call. The V and J ends lost 6 bases and 9 bases respectively, with 23 bases between them. Germline lookup yields CDR1 DFQATT and CDR2 SNEGSKA (reference sequence). CDR3 size: 14 residues. The CDR3 protein is CSARPGRGGEAQYF. DNA for the CDR3: TGCAGTGCAAGACCCGGGCGCGGCGGCGAGGCCCAGTACTTC.

This chain joins TRBV6-6 and TRBJ1-2; possibly TRBD1 for D (5 bases). CDR1 is MNHNY, CDR2 SVGAGI, per germline (reference sequence). The CDR3 sequence is 15 residues long. The V end lost 6 bases, the J end lost 0 bases, and 14 bases lay between the germline ends. The CDR3 DNA reads TGTGCCAGCAGCAGGACACCCCAAGCTAACTATGGCTACACCTTC. The encoded protein is CASSRTPQANYGYTF.

This clonotype was counted once. The chain links TRBV20-1 to TRBJ1-2; tentative D call: TRBD1 (5 bases). Germline loops: CDR1 DFQATT, CDR2 SNEGSKA (reference sequence). V was trimmed by 0 bases and J by 0 bases, leaving 8 bases between them. This CDR3 contains 14 residues. Here the CDR3 reads CSARDQGTNYGYTF. The CDR3 DNA follows: TGCAGTGCTAGAGATCAGGGAACTAACTATGGCTACACCTTC.

The chain combines TRBV29-1 with TRBJ1-2; 7 nucleotides line up with TRBD1. Trimming cost V 7 bases and J 8 bases; bases outside gene matches: 10. The CDR3 spans 12 residues. CDR1 is SQVTM, CDR2 ANQGSEA, per germline. The CDR3 region is CSAQTGPEGYTF. The CDR3 DNA sequence: TGCAGCGCCCAGACAGGGCCGGAGGGCTACACCTTC.

The chain carries TRBV20-1 and TRBJ2-5; possibly TRBD2 for D (5 bases). V dropped 8 bases and J dropped 0 bases, with 10 bases sitting between them. CDR1 and CDR2 from the germline V gene are DFQATT and SNEGSKA (reference sequence). The CDR3 runs to 12 residues. The CDR3 nucleotides read TGCAGTCCAACTAGGAACCAAGAGACCCAGTACTTC. This encodes CSPTRNQETQYF.

The chain carries TRBV5-4 and TRBJ2-1, with 7 nucleotides matching TRBD1. The V gene's germline CDR1 is SGHNT and CDR2 YYREEE (reference sequence). J was trimmed by 9 bases and V by 4 bases; bases with no gene match: 7. CDR3 size: 13 residues. In DNA, the CDR3 is TGTGCCAGCAGCCACGACAGGGTAGGTGAGCAGTTCTTC. This sequence encodes CASSHDRVGEQFF.

The sample holds a few counts of this clonotype. The chain is built from TRBV5-8 and TRBJ2-7; 11 bases agree with TRBD2. Per germline, CDR1 SGHTS and CDR2 YDEGEE. The CDR3 contains 14 residues. V lost 5 bases, J lost 9 bases, and 10 bases stayed unmatched. The CDR3, as DNA: TGTGCCAGCAGGTCCACTAGCGGGGGAAGGGGGCAGTACTTC. Translation gives CASRSTSGGRGQYF. The whole variable domain, filled in from reference TRBV5-8 and TRBJ2-7, reads EAGVTQSPTHLIKTRGQQATLRCSPISGHTSVYWYQQALGLGLQFLLWYDEGEERNRGNFPPRFSGRQFPNYSSELNVNALELEDSALYLCASRSTSGGRGQYFGPGTRLTVT.

The chain joins TRBV9 to TRBJ1-4, with D possibly being TRBD1 (5 bases). The CDR3 loop spans 15 amino acids. Germline V CDR1 and CDR2: SGDLS, YYNGEE. V was cut by 0 bases and J by 3 bases, with 9 bases left in between. For the CDR3, the DNA is TGTGCCAGCAGCGTAGCCGGGACTGCTAATGAAAAACTGTTTTTT. This codes for CASSVAGTANEKLFF.

The rearrangement links TRBV4-1 to TRBJ2-7; 10 bases agree with TRBD1. The V segment lost 3 bases and the J segment 0 bases; nucleotides outside the gene matches: 8. Germline V gene data show CDR1 as MGHRA and CDR2 as YSYEKL. The CDR3 spans 17 residues. Here the CDR3 reads CASSQGRGTGASYEQYF. The CDR3, as DNA: TGCGCCAGCAGCCAGGGCAGGGGGACAGGGGCCTCCTACGAGCAGTACTTC.

The chain uses TRBV20-1 and TRBJ1-5; possible D gene TRBD1, 6 bases. Trimming took 4 bases from V and 0 from J, leaving 13 bases between them. CDR3 size: 15 residues. The germline CDR1 and CDR2 sequences are DFQATT and SNEGSKA (reference sequence). The CDR3 bases are TGCAGTGCTAACCCCCGGGACATTAGCAATCAGCCCCAGCATTTT. Encoded protein: CSANPRDISNQPQHF.

V and J are TRBV25-1 and TRBJ2-3; 8 nucleotides line up with TRBD1. CDR1 and CDR2 from the germline V gene are MGHDK and SYGVNS. This CDR3 has 14 amino acids. The trim removed 3 bases at V and 2 bases at J, leaving 1 base unmatched. CDR3 region: CASSEDRVTDTQYF. CDR3 bases: TGTGCCAGCAGTGAGGACAGGGTCACAGATACGCAGTATTTT.

The gene calls are TRBV6-7 and TRBJ1-3; TRBD1 matches 8 bases. TRBV6-7 qualifies as an ORF whose function is uncertain. The CDR3 length is 15 residues. J lost 9 bases, V lost 4 bases, and 11 bases had no gene match. CDR3 in amino acids: CASSWDGQGRSTIYF. CDR3 bases: TGTGCCAGCAGTTGGGACGGACAGGGTCGAAGCACCATATATTTT.